The clone carrying this TCR beta chain was seen only once. Germline CDR1 is SEHNR and CDR2 is FQNEAQ (reference sequence). V lost 4 bases to trimming and J lost 0 bases; unmatched junction nucleotides: 5. The length of the CDR3 is 16 residues. Repertoires were generated with immunoSEQ multiplex PCR, while TCRdb's copy carries only in-frame clones and drops some. This table has 130,000 to 150,000 clones, roughly 88% appearing once. The sample originates from a study of T cell responses to AZD1222 COVID-19 vaccine. The sample was peripheral blood, taken on day 0 of AZD1222 vaccination. The clonotype comes from an adult in good health. The chain links TRBV7-9 to TRBJ2-3, with 9 bases identical to TRBD1. The CDR3 loop is CASSYPTGGSTDTQYF. Written as DNA, the CDR3 is TGTGCCAGCAGCTATCCGACAGGGGGGAGCACAGATACGCAGTATTTT. The whole variable domain, remainder taken from reference TRBV7-9 and TRBJ2-3, is DTGVSQNPRHKITKRGQNVTFRCDPISEHNRLYWYRQTLGQGPEFLTYFQNEAQLEKSRLLSDRFSAERPKGSFSTLEIQRTEQGDSAMYLCASSYPTGGSTDTQYFGPGTRLTVL.